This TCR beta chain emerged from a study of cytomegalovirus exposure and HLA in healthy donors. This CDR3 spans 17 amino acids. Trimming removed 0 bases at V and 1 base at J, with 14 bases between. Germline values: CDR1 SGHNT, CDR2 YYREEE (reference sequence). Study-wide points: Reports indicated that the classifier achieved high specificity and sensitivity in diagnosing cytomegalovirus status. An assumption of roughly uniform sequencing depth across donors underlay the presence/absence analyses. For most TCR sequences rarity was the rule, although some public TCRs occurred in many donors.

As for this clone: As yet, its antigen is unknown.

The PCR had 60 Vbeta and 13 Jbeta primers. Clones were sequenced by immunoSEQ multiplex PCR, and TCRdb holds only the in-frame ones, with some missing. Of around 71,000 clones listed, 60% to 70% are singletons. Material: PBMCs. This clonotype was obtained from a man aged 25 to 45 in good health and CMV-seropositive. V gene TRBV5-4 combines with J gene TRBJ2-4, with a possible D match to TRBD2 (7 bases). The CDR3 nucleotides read TGTGCCAGCAGCTTGGGGGGAGGGGGGGTGGCCAAAAACATTCAGTACTTC. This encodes CASSLGGGGVAKNIQYF. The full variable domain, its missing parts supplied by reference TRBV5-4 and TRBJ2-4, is ETGVTQSPTHLIKTRGQQVTLRCSSQSGHNTVSWYQQALGQGPQFIFQYYREEENGRGNFPPRFSGLQFPNYSSELNVNALELDDSALYLCASSLGGGGVAKNIQYFGAGTRLSVL.